This T cell receptor beta chain was sequenced in a study of CD8+CD57+ T cells in acquired aplastic anemia. The CDR3 length is 15 residues. V dropped 5 bases and J dropped 2; count of bases not matched to a gene: 6. Germline loops: CDR1 MNHEY, CDR2 SVGEGT. CD8+CD57+ cell expansion, shown by flow cytometry, had occurred in the patients selected for sequencing. Patients had received no therapy at the time of blood sampling. Genomic DNA, the template, was used for profiling of the TCR beta VDJ and CDR3. TCRdb reanalysed the reads using MiXCR and keeps one entry per CDR3 protein. The sample has 130,000 or so distinct CDR3 sequences, 50% to 60% seen once.

The sequenced sample was sorted CD4+, CD8+, or CD8+CD57+ T cells (not recorded which) from PBMCs. This TCR was recovered from a human donor with aplastic anemia. This sequence joins TRBV6-2 or TRBV6-3 and TRBJ2-3; TRBD1 agrees at 8 bases. The CDR3 bases are TGTGCCAGCAGTCCGGGACAGGACCACACAGATACGCAGTATTTT. It yields the protein CASSPGQDHTDTQYF.